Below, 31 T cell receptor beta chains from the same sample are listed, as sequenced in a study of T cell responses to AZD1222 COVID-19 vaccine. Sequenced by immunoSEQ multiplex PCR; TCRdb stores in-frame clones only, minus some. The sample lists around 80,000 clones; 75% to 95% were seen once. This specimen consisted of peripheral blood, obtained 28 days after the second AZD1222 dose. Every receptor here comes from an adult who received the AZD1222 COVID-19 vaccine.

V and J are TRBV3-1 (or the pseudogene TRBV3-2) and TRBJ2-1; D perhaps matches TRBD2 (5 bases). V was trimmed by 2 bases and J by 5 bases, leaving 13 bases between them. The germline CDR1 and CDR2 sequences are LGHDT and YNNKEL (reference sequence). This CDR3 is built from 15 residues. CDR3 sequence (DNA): TGTGCCAGCAGCCAAACCGCGGACTCGGACAATGAGCAGTTCTTC. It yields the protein CASSQTADSDNEQFF.

In DNA, the CDR3 is TGTGCCTGGAGGGCCGGGGGCTACGAGCAGTACTTC. This codes for CAWRAGGYEQYF. The chain has TRBV30 and TRBJ2-7; TRBD2 might be the D (6 bases). This CDR3 has 12 amino acids. Germline CDR1 is GTSNPN and CDR2 is SVGIG (reference sequence). Trimming took off 3 bases at V and 3 bases at J, with 9 bases between the two ends.

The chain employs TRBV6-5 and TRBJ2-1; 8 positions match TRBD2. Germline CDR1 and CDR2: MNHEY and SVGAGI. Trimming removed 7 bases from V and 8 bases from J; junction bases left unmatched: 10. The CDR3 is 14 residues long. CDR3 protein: CASKSGRSWDEQFF. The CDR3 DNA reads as TGTGCCAGCAAGAGCGGGAGATCTTGGGATGAGCAGTTCTTC.

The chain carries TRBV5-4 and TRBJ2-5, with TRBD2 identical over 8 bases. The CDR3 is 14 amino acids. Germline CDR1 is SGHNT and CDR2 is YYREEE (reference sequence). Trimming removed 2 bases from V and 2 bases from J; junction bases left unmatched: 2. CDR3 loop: CASSLLAVQETQYF. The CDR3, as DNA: TGTGCCAGCAGCTTACTAGCGGTACAAGAGACCCAGTACTTC.

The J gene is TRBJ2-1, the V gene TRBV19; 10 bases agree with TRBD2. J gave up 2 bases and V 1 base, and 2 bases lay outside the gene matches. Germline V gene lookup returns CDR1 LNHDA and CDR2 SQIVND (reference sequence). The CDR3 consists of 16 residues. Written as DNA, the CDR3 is TGTGCCAGTAGTATAGGTGGGACTAGCGCCTACAATGAGCAGTTCTTC. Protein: CASSIGGTSAYNEQFF.

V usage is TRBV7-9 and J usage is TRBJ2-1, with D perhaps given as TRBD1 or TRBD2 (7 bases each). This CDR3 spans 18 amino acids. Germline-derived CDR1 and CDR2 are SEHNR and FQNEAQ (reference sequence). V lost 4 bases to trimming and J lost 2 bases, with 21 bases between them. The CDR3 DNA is TGTGCCAGCAGCTCCCAGGGGGGCGCGGGAGCGACCTACAATGAGCAGTTCTTC. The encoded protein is CASSSQGGAGATYNEQFF.

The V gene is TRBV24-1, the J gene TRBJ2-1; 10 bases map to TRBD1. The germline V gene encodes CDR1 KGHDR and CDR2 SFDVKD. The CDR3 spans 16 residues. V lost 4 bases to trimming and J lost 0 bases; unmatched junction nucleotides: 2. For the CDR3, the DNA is TGTGCCACCAGTGAACGGGACAGGGGCTCCTACAATGAGCAGTTCTTC. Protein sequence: CATSERDRGSYNEQFF.

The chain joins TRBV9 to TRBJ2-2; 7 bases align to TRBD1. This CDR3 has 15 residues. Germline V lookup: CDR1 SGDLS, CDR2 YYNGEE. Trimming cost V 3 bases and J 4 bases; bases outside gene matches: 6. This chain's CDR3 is CASSGAGQVTGELFF. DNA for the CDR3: TGTGCCAGCAGCGGGGCAGGACAGGTCACCGGGGAGCTGTTTTTT.

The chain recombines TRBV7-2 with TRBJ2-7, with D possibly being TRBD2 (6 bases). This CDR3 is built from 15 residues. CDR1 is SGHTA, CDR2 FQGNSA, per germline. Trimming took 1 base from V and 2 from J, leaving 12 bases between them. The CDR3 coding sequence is TGTGCCAGCAGCTTAGAGTGGGCGGGGACCTACGAGCAGTACTTC. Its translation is CASSLEWAGTYEQYF.

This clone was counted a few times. This CDR3 is CASSSQGATDTQYF. The CDR3 region has the DNA TGTGCCAGCAGCTCACAGGGGGCCACAGATACGCAGTATTTT. The chain uses TRBV7-3 and TRBJ2-3, with TRBD1 identical over 9 bases. Germline-derived CDR1 and CDR2 are SGHTA and FQGTGA. The V segment lost 4 bases and the J segment 2 bases; nucleotides outside the gene matches: 1. CDR3 size: 14 residues.

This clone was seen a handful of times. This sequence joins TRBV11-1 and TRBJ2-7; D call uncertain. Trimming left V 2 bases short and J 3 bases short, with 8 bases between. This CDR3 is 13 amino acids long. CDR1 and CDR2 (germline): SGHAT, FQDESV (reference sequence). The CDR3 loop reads CASSLRANYEQYF. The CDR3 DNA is TGTGCCAGCAGCTTACGGGCCAACTACGAGCAGTACTTC.

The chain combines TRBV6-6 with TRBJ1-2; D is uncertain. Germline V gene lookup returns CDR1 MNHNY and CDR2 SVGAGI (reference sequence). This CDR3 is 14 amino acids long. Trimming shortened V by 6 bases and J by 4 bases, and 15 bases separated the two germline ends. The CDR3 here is CASRTEQHFYGYTF. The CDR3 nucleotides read TGTGCCAGCAGAACGGAACAGCATTTCTATGGCTACACCTTC.

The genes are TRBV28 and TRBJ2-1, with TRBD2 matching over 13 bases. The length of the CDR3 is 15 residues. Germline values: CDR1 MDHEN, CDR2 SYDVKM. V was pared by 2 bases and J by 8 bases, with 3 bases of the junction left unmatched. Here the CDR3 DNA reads TGTGCCAGCAGTTTAAGGACTAGCGGGAGAGATGAGCAGTTCTTC. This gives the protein CASSLRTSGRDEQFF.

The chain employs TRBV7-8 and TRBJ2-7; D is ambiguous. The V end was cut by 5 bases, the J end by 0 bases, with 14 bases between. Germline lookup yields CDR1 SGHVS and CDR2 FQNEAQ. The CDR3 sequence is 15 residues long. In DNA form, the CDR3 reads TGTGCCAGCAGCCCTTTCCCGGAATCCTCCTACGAGCAGTACTTC. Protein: CASSPFPESSYEQYF.

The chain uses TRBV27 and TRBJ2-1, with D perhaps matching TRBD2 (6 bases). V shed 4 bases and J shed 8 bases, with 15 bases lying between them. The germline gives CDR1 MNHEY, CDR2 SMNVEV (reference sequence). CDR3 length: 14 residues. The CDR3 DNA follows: TGTGCCAGCAGTTCGGGACTGCTTTTTGATGAGCAGTTCTTC. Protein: CASSSGLLFDEQFF.

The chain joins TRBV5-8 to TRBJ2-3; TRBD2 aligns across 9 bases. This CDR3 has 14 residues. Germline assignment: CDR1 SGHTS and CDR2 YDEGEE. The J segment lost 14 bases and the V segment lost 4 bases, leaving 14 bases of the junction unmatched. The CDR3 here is CASSLGAGGRPRYF. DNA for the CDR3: TGTGCCAGCAGCCTCGGGGCGGGGGGGCGCCCCCGGTATTTT. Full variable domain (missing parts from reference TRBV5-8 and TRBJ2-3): EAGVTQSPTHLIKTRGQQATLRCSPISGHTSVYWYQQALGLGLQFLLWYDEGEERNRGNFPPRFSGRQFPNYSSELNVNALELEDSALYLCASSLGAGGRPRYFGPGTRLTVL.

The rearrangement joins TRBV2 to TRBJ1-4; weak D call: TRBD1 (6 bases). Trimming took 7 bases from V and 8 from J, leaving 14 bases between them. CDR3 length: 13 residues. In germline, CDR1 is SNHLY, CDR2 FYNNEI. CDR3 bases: TGTGCCAGCACCGAAGGTGACAGGGAAAAACTGTTTTTT. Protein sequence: CASTEGDREKLFF.

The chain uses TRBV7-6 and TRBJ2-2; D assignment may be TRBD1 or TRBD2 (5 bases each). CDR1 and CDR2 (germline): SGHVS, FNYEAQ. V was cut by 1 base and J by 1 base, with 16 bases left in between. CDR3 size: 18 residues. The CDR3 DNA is TGTGCCAGCAGCTTAGTCTCATCGGGACCAAAGAACACCGGGGAGCTGTTTTTT. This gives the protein CASSLVSSGPKNTGELFF.

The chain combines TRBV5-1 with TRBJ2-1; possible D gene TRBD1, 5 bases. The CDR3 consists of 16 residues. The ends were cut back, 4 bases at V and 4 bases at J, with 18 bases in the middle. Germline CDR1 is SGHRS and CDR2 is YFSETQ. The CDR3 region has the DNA TGCGCCAGCAGCACCGAAGCGACAGCTCCATACAATGAGCAGTTCTTC. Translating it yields CASSTEATAPYNEQFF.

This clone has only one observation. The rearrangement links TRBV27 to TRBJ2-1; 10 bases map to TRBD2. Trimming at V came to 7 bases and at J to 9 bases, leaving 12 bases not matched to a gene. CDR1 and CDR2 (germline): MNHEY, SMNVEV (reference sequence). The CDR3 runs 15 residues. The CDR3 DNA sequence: TGTGCCAGCACCCCGGTGGTAGCGGGAGGTATTGAGCAGTTCTTC. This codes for CASTPVVAGGIEQFF.

Here the CDR3 reads CASSSRDGLVSYEQYF. The CDR3 DNA is TGTGCCAGCAGCAGTCGGGACGGACTCGTCTCCTACGAGCAGTACTTC. V usage is TRBV9 and J usage is TRBJ2-7; TRBD1 or TRBD2 may be the D gene (5 bases each). Between the trimmed V and J ends, which lost 4 bases and 0 bases, there was a span of 17 bases. CDR1 and CDR2 from the germline V gene are SGDLS and YYNGEE. There are 16 residues in the CDR3. Filled out from reference TRBV9 and TRBJ2-7, the complete variable domain reads DSGVTQTPKHLITATGQRVTLRCSPRSGDLSVYWYQQSLDQGLQFLIQYYNGEERAKGNILERFSAQQFPDLHSELNLSSLELGDSALYFCASSSRDGLVSYEQYFGPGTRLTVT.

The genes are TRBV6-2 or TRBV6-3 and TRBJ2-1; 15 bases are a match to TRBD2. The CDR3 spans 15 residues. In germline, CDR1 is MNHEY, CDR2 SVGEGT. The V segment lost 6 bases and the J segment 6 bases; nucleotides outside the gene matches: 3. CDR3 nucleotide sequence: TGTGCCAGCAGCCGGACTAGCGGGAGGGGCAATGAGCAGTTCTTC. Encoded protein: CASSRTSGRGNEQFF.

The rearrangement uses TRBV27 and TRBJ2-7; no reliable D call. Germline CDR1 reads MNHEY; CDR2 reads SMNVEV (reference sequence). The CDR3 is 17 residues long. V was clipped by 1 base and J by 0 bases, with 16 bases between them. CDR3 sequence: CASSLLISSGFSYEQYF. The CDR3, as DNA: TGTGCCAGCAGTTTATTGATTAGTTCGGGTTTCTCCTACGAGCAGTACTTC.

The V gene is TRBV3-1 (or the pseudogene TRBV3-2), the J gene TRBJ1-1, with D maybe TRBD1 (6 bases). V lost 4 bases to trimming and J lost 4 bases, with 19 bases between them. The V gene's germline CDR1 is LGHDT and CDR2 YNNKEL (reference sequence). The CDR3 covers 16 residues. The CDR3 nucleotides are TGTGCCAGCAGCCCCGCACAGGGTACGGGTCGCACTGAAGCTTTCTTT. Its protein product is CASSPAQGTGRTEAFF.

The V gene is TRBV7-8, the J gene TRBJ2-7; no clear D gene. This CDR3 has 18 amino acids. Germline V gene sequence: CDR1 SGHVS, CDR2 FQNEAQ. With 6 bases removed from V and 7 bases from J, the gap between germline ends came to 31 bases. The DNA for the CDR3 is TGTGCCAGCAGTCACCTAGTCCCTCGGGTGGGGTCCCTTCGGGAGCAGTACTTC. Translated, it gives CASSHLVPRVGSLREQYF.

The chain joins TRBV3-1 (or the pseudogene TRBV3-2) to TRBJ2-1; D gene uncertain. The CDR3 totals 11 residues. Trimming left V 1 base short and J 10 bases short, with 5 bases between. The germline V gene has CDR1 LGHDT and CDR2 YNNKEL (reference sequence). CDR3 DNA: TGTGCCAGCAGCCAAGCCGGGGAGCAGTTCTTC. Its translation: CASSQAGEQFF.

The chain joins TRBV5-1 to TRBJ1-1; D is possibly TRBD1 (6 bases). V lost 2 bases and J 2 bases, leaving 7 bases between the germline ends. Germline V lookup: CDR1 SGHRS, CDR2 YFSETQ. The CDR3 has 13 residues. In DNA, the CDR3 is TGCGCCAGCAGCTTTGGGACAAACACTGAAGCTTTCTTT. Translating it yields CASSFGTNTEAFF.

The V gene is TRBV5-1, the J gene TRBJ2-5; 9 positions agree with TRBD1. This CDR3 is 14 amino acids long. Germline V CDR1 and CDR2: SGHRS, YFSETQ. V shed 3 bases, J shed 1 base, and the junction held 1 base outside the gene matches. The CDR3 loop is CASSWDRAQETQYF. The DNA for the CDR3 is TGCGCCAGCAGCTGGGACAGGGCCCAAGAGACCCAGTACTTC.

CDR3 bases: TGTGCCAGCAGACCAGGGGCCCCCTCTGGAAACACCATATATTTT. Encoded protein: CASRPGAPSGNTIYF. This chain links TRBV2 with TRBJ1-3; tentatively, D is TRBD1 (6 bases). The CDR3 consists of 15 residues. The germline V gene encodes CDR1 SNHLY and CDR2 FYNNEI. Deletions cut 6 bases from V and 0 bases from J, with 12 bases between. The complete variable domain, with remaining parts taken from reference TRBV2 and TRBJ1-3, reads EPEVTQTPSHQVTQMGQEVILRCVPISNHLYFYWYRQILGQKVEFLVSFYNNEISEKSEIFDDQFSVERPDGSNFTLKIRSTKLEDSAMYFCASRPGAPSGNTIYFGEGSWLTVV.

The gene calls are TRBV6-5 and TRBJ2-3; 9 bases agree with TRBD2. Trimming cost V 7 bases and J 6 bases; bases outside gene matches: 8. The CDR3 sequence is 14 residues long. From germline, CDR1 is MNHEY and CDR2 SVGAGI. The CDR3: CASTIAGGGDTQYF. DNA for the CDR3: TGTGCCAGCACCATCGCGGGAGGGGGGGATACGCAGTATTTT.

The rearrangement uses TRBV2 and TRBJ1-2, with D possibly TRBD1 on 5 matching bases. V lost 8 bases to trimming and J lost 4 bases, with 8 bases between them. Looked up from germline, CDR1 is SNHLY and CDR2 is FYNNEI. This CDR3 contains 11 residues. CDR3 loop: CASDDSYGYTF. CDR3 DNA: TGTGCCAGCGATGACAGCTATGGCTACACCTTC. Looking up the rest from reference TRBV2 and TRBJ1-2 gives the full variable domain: EPEVTQTPSHQVTQMGQEVILRCVPISNHLYFYWYRQILGQKVEFLVSFYNNEISEKSEIFDDQFSVERPDGSNFTLKIRSTKLEDSAMYFCASDDSYGYTFGSGTRLTVV.